This T cell receptor (beta chain) derives from a study of Graves' ophthalmopathy and Graves' hyperthyroidism. Study observations and caveats: It was with approximately 70% sensitivity and almost 75% specificity that the model predicted ophthalmopathy progression.

RNA transcripts were the template, and TCR beta CDR3 regions were amplified from them. Second-round multiplex PCR came after a first-round RT-PCR that employed HTBI primers. TCRdb re-called the multiplex PCR reads with MiXCR, one entry per CDR3 protein. The data contain under 200,000 distinct CDR3 sequences, more than 30% of them singletons. Per germline, CDR1 LNHNV and CDR2 YYDKDF (reference sequence). The CDR3 runs 13 residues. V lost 3 bases and J 0 bases, leaving 6 bases between the germline ends. This clonotype was seen just once. Antigen: not known. None of the included patients had other autoimmune diseases, uncontrolled infections, pregnancy or lactation, as these led to exclusion.

The sequencing input was peripheral blood. This receptor was taken from a woman aged 35 to 49 with Graves' ophthalmopathy. The V call is TRBV15, the J call TRBJ2-7; D gene unclear. DNA of the CDR3: TGTGCCACCAGCAGTGCCATCTCCTACGAGCAGTACTTC. This sequence encodes CATSSAISYEQYF. The entire variable domain, with the rest obtained from reference TRBV15 and TRBJ2-7, is as follows: DAMVIQNPRYQVTQFGKPVTLSCSQTLNHNVMYWYQQKSSQAPKLLFHYYDKDFNNEADTPDNFQSRRPNTSFCFLDIRSPGLGDTAMYLCATSSAISYEQYFGPGTRLTVT.